Below are 20 T cell receptor beta chains sequenced from a single sample in a study of cytomegalovirus exposure and HLA in healthy donors. The PCR employed 60 Vbeta primers together with 13 Jbeta primers. The table came from immunoSEQ multiplex PCR; TCRdb's copy has only in-frame clones and leaves some out. The sample holds over 80,000 clones, more than 70% seen once. The sample comprised PBMCs. The receptors come from a man aged 35-49 years in good health and CMV-seronegative.

V is TRBV7-8 and J is TRBJ1-3, with D unclear. V was pared by 4 bases and J by 0 bases, with 13 bases between. Germline V gene lookup returns CDR1 SGHVS and CDR2 FQNEAQ. This CDR3 comprises 16 residues. CDR3 sequence reads: CASSSQPHSSGNTIYF. The DNA of the CDR3 is TGTGCCAGCAGCTCCCAACCCCATAGCTCTGGAAACACCATATATTTT.

This chain connects TRBV7-9 to TRBJ2-2, with a weak D call TRBD2 (6 bases). The CDR3 is made up of 15 amino acids. With 3 bases removed from V and 0 bases from J, the gap between germline ends came to 8 bases. Germline CDR1 is SEHNR and CDR2 is FQNEAQ (reference sequence). CDR3: CASSFWGANTGELFF. The DNA for the CDR3 is TGTGCCAGCAGCTTCTGGGGGGCGAACACCGGGGAGCTGTTTTTT.

The rearrangement uses TRBV4-3 and TRBJ2-5; 8 bases are shared with TRBD1. Judging by the DNA end, TRBJ2-7 fits better; the J call may be wrong. This CDR3 contains 19 residues. In germline, CDR1 is LGHNA, CDR2 YSLEER. In DNA, the CDR3 is TGCGCCAGCAGCCAAGTCTGGGGCCGGACCGGGACAGGTGTCAACGAGCAGTACTTC. It translates to CASSQVWGRTGTGVNEQYF.

V is TRBV4-3 and J is TRBJ2-3, with TRBD2 matching 9 bases. This CDR3 has 16 residues. Losses at the gene ends were 1 base for V and 6 bases for J; bases not matched to a gene: 8. Germline lookup yields CDR1 LGHNA and CDR2 YSLEER. CDR3 sequence: CASSQGGGGAWDTQYF. In DNA form, the CDR3 reads TGCGCCAGCAGCCAAGGAGGCGGGGGGGCCTGGGATACGCAGTATTTT.

This chain uses TRBV4-1 with TRBJ1-2; D gene unclear. The CDR3 spans 15 residues. Germline CDR1 reads MGHRA; CDR2 reads YSYEKL. V lost 0 bases, J lost 4 bases, and 12 bases lay in between. Written as DNA, the CDR3 is TGCGCCAGCAGCCAAGACCTCTCGGCGGGCTATGGCTACACCTTC. It encodes CASSQDLSAGYGYTF.

For the CDR3, the DNA is TGTGCCAGCAGTGCCCGGTACGAGCAGTACTTC. It yields the protein CASSARYEQYF. The chain links TRBV25-1 to TRBJ2-5; D is unresolved. The better agreement between TRBJ2-7 and the DNA end casts doubt on the J call. This CDR3 spans 11 amino acids. Germline V gene lookup returns CDR1 MGHDK and CDR2 SYGVNS.

Comment on this clone: The junction departs from the called germline gene at one end, perhaps through a read error. At the DNA level, this CDR3 is encoded by other sequences in the same sample as well. This chain uses TRBV14 with TRBJ2-7; 8 bases are a match to TRBD1. This CDR3 comprises 16 residues. Germline V gives CDR1 SGHDN, CDR2 FVKESK. Written as DNA, the CDR3 is TGCGCCAGCACCCCAAACAGGGGGACGAATCCCTACGAGCAGTACTTC. This sequence encodes CASTPNRGTNPYEQYF.

Only a few counts were recorded for this clone. The chain joins TRBV7-9 to TRBJ2-3; tentatively, D is TRBD2 (5 bases). Trimming pared 2 bases from V and 0 bases from J, leaving 12 bases between. Germline CDR1 reads SEHNR; CDR2 reads FQNEAQ (reference sequence). The CDR3 loop spans 16 amino acids. The CDR3 loop reads CASSLPAGSSTDTQYF. The CDR3 coding sequence is TGTGCCAGCAGCTTACCGGCGGGCAGCAGCACAGATACGCAGTATTTT.

This clone was observed a handful of times. This chain joins TRBV7-2 and TRBJ2-1, with 11 positions matching TRBD2. Germline CDR1 and CDR2: SGHTA and FQGNSA. This CDR3 has 15 amino acids. V lost 3 bases and J lost 5; bases outside the gene matches: 3. CDR3 nucleotide sequence: TGTGCCAGCAGCTTGCGACTAGCGGGGAACAATGAGCAGTTCTTC. This translates into CASSLRLAGNNEQFF.

The V and J genes are TRBV6-1 and TRBJ1-2, with 7 bases lining up with TRBD1. With V trimmed by 4 bases and J by 6 bases, 11 bases remained unmatched. CDR1 MNHNS and CDR2 SASEGT come from the germline V gene. The CDR3 is 15 residues long. The CDR3, as DNA: TGTGCCAGCAGTGTCAGGCCAGGGGGGCAGGATGGCTACACCTTC. Its translation: CASSVRPGGQDGYTF.

The genes are TRBV27 and TRBJ2-5; tentatively, D is TRBD2 (5 bases). Trimming stripped 0 bases from V and 1 base from J, with 12 bases between. There are 16 residues in the CDR3. Germline V CDR1 and CDR2: MNHEY, SMNVEV (reference sequence). For the CDR3, the DNA is TGTGCCAGCAGTTTATCGGCAACGGGAAGCCAAGAGACCCAGTACTTC. Translated, it gives CASSLSATGSQETQYF.

The V and J genes are TRBV27 and TRBJ2-7; 7 nucleotides agree with TRBD2. The CDR3 has 14 residues. Germline V gene sequence: CDR1 MNHEY, CDR2 SMNVEV (reference sequence). V was clipped by 6 bases and J by 4 bases; unmatched bases: 9. The CDR3 coding sequence is TGTGCCAGCAGAACCCAAGCGGGGCGTTACGAGCAGTACTTC. Protein sequence: CASRTQAGRYEQYF.

This chain links TRBV11-2 with TRBJ1-3, with no clear D. This CDR3 is 16 amino acids long. Trimming cost V 1 base and J 0 bases, with 10 bases left between them. CDR1 SGHAT and CDR2 FQNNGV come from the germline V gene. The CDR3 nucleotides read TGTGCCAGCAGCTTAGCGGGGTGGGACTCTGGAAACACCATATATTTT. Translating gives CASSLAGWDSGNTIYF.

The rearrangement joins TRBV5-1 to TRBJ2-5; 7 bases fit TRBD1. The length of the CDR3 is 15 residues. Losses at the gene ends were 1 base for V and 5 bases for J; bases not matched to a gene: 8. Germline loops: CDR1 SGHRS, CDR2 YFSETQ. This CDR3 reads CASSLQSGGRETQYF. DNA of the CDR3: TGCGCCAGCAGCTTGCAGTCAGGGGGTAGGGAGACCCAGTACTTC.

The chain combines TRBV4-1 with TRBJ1-5; D is unclear. CDR3 length: 14 residues. The ends were cut back, 0 bases at V and 4 bases at J, with 7 bases in the middle. Germline V gene sequence: CDR1 MGHRA, CDR2 YSYEKL. CDR3 amino acids: CASSQESRNQPQHF. For the CDR3, the DNA is TGCGCCAGCAGCCAAGAATCCAGGAATCAGCCCCAGCATTTT.

This clone appeared once. The V and J genes are TRBV18 and TRBJ1-4; 10 bases are shared with TRBD1. There are 15 residues in the CDR3. Germline V lookup: CDR1 KGHSH, CDR2 LQKENI. Trimming at V came to 4 bases and at J to 5 bases, leaving 4 bases not matched to a gene. The CDR3 loop is CASSQDRGRNEKLFF. In nucleotides, the CDR3 is TGTGCCAGCTCACAAGACAGGGGGCGAAATGAAAAACTGTTTTTT.

CDR3 nucleotide sequence: TGTGCCAGCAGTGAAACGGACAGGGACGGGGAGCTGTTTTTT. Protein: CASSETDRDGELFF. The chain combines TRBV6-1 with TRBJ2-2; TRBD1 matches 8 bases. Germline V gene sequence: CDR1 MNHNS, CDR2 SASEGT. Germline trimming cut 2 bases from V and 7 bases from J; bases unmatched to any gene: 3. The CDR3 covers 14 residues.

A word on this clone: A junction boundary mismatches the germline segment, possibly from a read error. The chain couples TRBV27 to TRBJ2-7; D may be TRBD2 (6 bases). Looked up from germline, CDR1 is MNHEY and CDR2 is SMNVEV (reference sequence). The CDR3 is 17 amino acids. The DNA for the CDR3 is TGTGCCAGCAGTTTGGGCCGAGCGGGCACCTTCTCCTACGAGCAGCACTTC. Its translation is CASSLGRAGTFSYEQHF.

V is TRBV28 and J is TRBJ2-7; unclear D gene. CDR3 length: 16 amino acids. Between the trimmed V and J ends, which lost 5 bases and 3 bases, there was a span of 20 bases. CDR1 and CDR2 (germline): MDHEN, SYDVKM. The CDR3 DNA reads as TGTGCCAGCAGTCAAATCCTTAAAGCAGGAATCTACGAGCAGTACTTC. Translated, it gives CASSQILKAGIYEQYF. The whole variable domain, filled in from reference TRBV28 and TRBJ2-7, reads DVKVTQSSRYLVKRTGEKVFLECVQDMDHENMFWYRQDPGLGLRLIYFSYDVKMKEKGDIPEGYSVSREKKERFSLILESASTNQTSMYLCASSQILKAGIYEQYFGPGTRLTVT.

The chain has TRBV7-9 and TRBJ1-1, with D unresolved. From germline, CDR1 is SEHNR and CDR2 FQNEAQ (reference sequence). Trimming pared 2 bases from V and 3 bases from J, leaving 4 bases between. The CDR3 length is 12 residues. The CDR3 bases are TGTGCCAGCAGCTTAAGAGACACTGAAGCTTTCTTT. It encodes CASSLRDTEAFF.